This passage covers 31 T cell receptor beta chains from one sample sequenced in a study of regulatory T cells in long-lasting Graves disease. Time point indicated: newly diagnosed GD, antithyroid drugs for less than 3 months. Extracted PBMC RNA gave rise to the TCR library. Combining iRepertoire HTBI primers with Arm-PCR of CDR3 regions, the authors built TCR beta libraries. Each CDR3 protein is one row after TCRdb ran MiXCR on the multiplex PCR reads. The sample lists under 450,000 distinct CDR3 sequences; over 9.5% were seen once. This same sample was also taken into another study, of T cells in Graves' hyperthyroidism and ophthalmopathy.

The input for sequencing was peripheral blood mononuclear cells (PBMCs), taken at new diagnosis, from a patient treated with antithyroid drugs. Source of these receptors: a woman under 30 with Graves disease.

Note on this clonotype: With a much larger clone just one base away, this may be a read error. The J gene is TRBJ2-7, the V gene TRBV11-2, with TRBD2 as a possible D gene (6 bases). V shed 1 base and J shed 0 bases, with 13 bases lying between them. Per germline, CDR1 SGHAT and CDR2 FQNNGV. The CDR3 sequence is 16 residues long. The CDR3 sequence is CASSLVGTESSYEQYF. The CDR3 coding sequence is TGTGCCAGCAGCTTAGTTGGGACTGAGAGCTCCTACGAGCAGTACTTC.

The V and J genes are TRBV18 and TRBJ1-2, with 7 bases that match TRBD1. J gave up 2 bases and V 5 bases, and 17 bases lay outside the gene matches. This CDR3 has 18 amino acids. From germline, CDR1 is KGHSH and CDR2 LQKENI. The CDR3 loop is CASSSLAQGTYSNYGYTF. CDR3 nucleotide sequence: TGTGCCAGCTCATCCTTAGCACAGGGGACCTACTCCAACTATGGCTACACCTTC.

The J gene is TRBJ1-3, the V gene TRBV20-1; D is unresolved. Germline CDR1 reads DFQATT; CDR2 reads SNEGSKA (reference sequence). The CDR3 is 17 amino acids. The V and J ends lost 2 bases and 2 bases respectively, with 19 bases between them. CDR3 sequence (DNA): TGCAGTGCTAGACCCCTGCGCCCGGCGTCGACTGGAAACACCATATATTTT. Residues: CSARPLRPASTGNTIYF.

The chain links TRBV7-3 to TRBJ2-3, with 11 positions matching TRBD2. The CDR3 is 16 residues long. The V gene's germline CDR1 is SGHTA and CDR2 FQGTGA. V dropped 5 bases and J dropped 2; count of bases not matched to a gene: 6. The CDR3 loop is CASSPGTSGYTDTQYF. The CDR3 DNA reads as TGTGCCAGCAGCCCGGGGACTAGCGGTTACACAGATACGCAGTATTTT. The full variable domain, rest sourced from reference TRBV7-3 and TRBJ2-3, is GAGVSQTPSNKVTEKGKYVELRCDPISGHTALYWYRQSLGQGPEFLIYFQGTGAADDSGLPNDRFFAVRPEGSVSTLKIQRTERGDSAVYLCASSPGTSGYTDTQYFGPGTRLTVL.

The sample holds a few counts of this clonotype. V usage is TRBV24-1 and J usage is TRBJ2-3; 7 positions agree with TRBD1. The CDR3 is 14 amino acids. The V and J ends lost 8 bases and 2 bases, in that order; junction bases with no gene match: 6. From germline, CDR1 is KGHDR and CDR2 SFDVKD. The CDR3 sequence is CATNPGGNTDTQYF. DNA of the CDR3: TGTGCCACCAATCCAGGGGGAAACACAGATACGCAGTATTTT.

This clonotype showed up many times. The chain employs TRBV29-1 and TRBJ2-1, with D uncertain. V lost 4 bases and J lost 6, with 4 bases in between. Per germline, CDR1 SQVTM and CDR2 ANQGSEA. The CDR3 consists of 10 residues. CDR3 bases: TGCAGCGTTGGAGGCAATGAGCAGTTCTTC. Its protein is CSVGGNEQFF.

This clonotype was seen ten or more times. The chain combines TRBV2 with TRBJ2-2, with D perhaps TRBD1 or TRBD2 (5 bases each). The CDR3 covers 12 residues. Trimming stripped 4 bases from V and 9 bases from J, with 9 bases between. Germline CDR1 is SNHLY and CDR2 is FYNNEI. This CDR3 reads CASSGDVWELFF. In DNA form, the CDR3 reads TGTGCCAGCAGTGGGGACGTCTGGGAGCTGTTTTTT. Together with reference TRBV2 and TRBJ2-2, the CDR3 gives the full variable domain: EPEVTQTPSHQVTQMGQEVILRCVPISNHLYFYWYRQILGQKVEFLVSFYNNEISEKSEIFDDQFSVERPDGSNFTLKIRSTKLEDSAMYFCASSGDVWELFFGEGSRLTVL.

The chain employs TRBV5-4 and TRBJ2-2; the match to TRBD2 covers 12 bases. The CDR3 is made up of 16 amino acids. CDR1 SGHNT and CDR2 YYREEE come from the germline V gene (reference sequence). V was pared by 4 bases and J by 4 bases, with 5 bases of the junction left unmatched. Here the CDR3 DNA reads TGTGCCAGCAGCCCCCGACTAGCGGGAGTCACCGGGGAGCTGTTTTTT. Protein product: CASSPRLAGVTGELFF.

This clonotype was picked up a small number of times. CDR3 coding DNA: TGTGCCAGCAGCGTAGGGAGTAATTCACCCCTCCACTTT. Its protein is CASSVGSNSPLHF. V usage is TRBV11-2 and J usage is TRBJ1-6; D call uncertain. Germline V lookup: CDR1 SGHAT, CDR2 FQNNGV. CDR3 length: 13 amino acids. The germline V and J ends were trimmed by 5 bases and 6 bases, with 8 bases remaining between them.

This chain connects TRBV19 to TRBJ2-2, with D perhaps matching TRBD1 (5 bases). CDR1 LNHDA and CDR2 SQIVND come from the germline V gene (reference sequence). CDR3 length: 12 amino acids. V lost 5 bases and J lost 9, with 10 bases in between. DNA for the CDR3: TGTGCCAGTAGTCCAGGGCCAAGGGAGCTGTTTTTT. This sequence encodes CASSPGPRELFF.

The chain couples TRBV7-8 to TRBJ2-3; 8 bases line up with TRBD2. Trimming cost V 0 bases and J 6 bases; bases outside gene matches: 8. The CDR3 has 16 residues. Germline values: CDR1 SGHVS, CDR2 FQNEAQ. This CDR3 reads CASSLATSVNSDTQYF. The CDR3 DNA is TGTGCCAGCAGCTTAGCGACTAGCGTCAATTCCGATACGCAGTATTTT.

V is TRBV19 and J is TRBJ1-2; TRBD1 agrees at 7 bases. The CDR3 runs 16 residues. CDR1 and CDR2 (germline): LNHDA, SQIVND (reference sequence). V was clipped by 3 bases and J by 7 bases; unmatched bases: 14. CDR3 sequence reads: CASSIYSPTGLSGYTF. Written as DNA, the CDR3 is TGTGCCAGTAGTATTTATTCTCCGACAGGGCTGAGTGGCTACACCTTC.

This clonotype was seen repeatedly, ten times or more. The chain employs TRBV4-3 and TRBJ1-1; D is unresolved. The CDR3 has 16 amino acids. Germline V lookup: CDR1 LGHNA, CDR2 YSLEER. Between the trimmed V and J ends, which lost 1 base and 1 base, there was a span of 13 bases. The CDR3 here is CASSQGVRFSNTEAFF. DNA of the CDR3: TGCGCCAGCAGCCAAGGGGTCAGGTTCTCGAACACTGAAGCTTTCTTT.

The table lists this clonotype with many counts. This chain links TRBV5-1 with TRBJ1-1; D is ambiguous. Trimming stripped 4 bases from V and 6 bases from J, with 13 bases between. The V gene's germline CDR1 is SGHRS and CDR2 YFSETQ. The CDR3 runs 13 residues. The CDR3 loop reads CASSNQDGAEAFF. The CDR3 DNA sequence: TGCGCCAGCAGCAACCAGGATGGCGCTGAAGCTTTCTTT.

As regards this clonotype: A much larger clone lies a single base off, so this may be a read error. The CDR3 sequence: CASSLAGRRTNTGELFF. The CDR3, as DNA: TGTGCCAGCAGTTTGGCGGGGCGGCGCACGAACACCGGGGAGCTGTTTTTT. V gene TRBV6-5 combines with J gene TRBJ2-2, with D possibly being TRBD2 (6 bases). The V end was cut by 4 bases, the J end by 0 bases, with 15 bases between. The CDR3 spans 17 residues. Germline values: CDR1 MNHEY, CDR2 SVGAGI.

The chain joins TRBV7-3 to TRBJ2-7, with 7 positions matching TRBD2. In germline, CDR1 is SGHTA, CDR2 FQGTGA. Trimming cost V 4 bases and J 3 bases; bases outside gene matches: 6. The CDR3 is 14 residues long. The chain's CDR3 is CASSSGGGFYEQYF. DNA of the CDR3: TGTGCCAGCAGCTCGGGGGGAGGGTTCTACGAGCAGTACTTC.

This clonotype was observed at least ten times. The J gene is TRBJ1-5, the V gene TRBV30, with D perhaps matching TRBD1 (5 bases). CDR1 GTSNPN and CDR2 SVGIG come from the germline V gene (reference sequence). There are 13 residues in the CDR3. V was clipped by 3 bases and J by 3 bases, with 9 bases between them. CDR3 DNA sequence: TGTGCCTGGAGGGGGGGGTCCAATCAGCCCCAGCATTTT. This sequence encodes CAWRGGSNQPQHF.

This clonotype was observed at least ten times. The chain links TRBV19 to TRBJ2-1; 13 positions agree with TRBD2. Germline V gene lookup returns CDR1 LNHDA and CDR2 SQIVND (reference sequence). V was clipped by 4 bases and J by 3 bases; unmatched bases: 18. The CDR3 contains 21 residues. The CDR3 loop is CASSTQVPGLAGTLNYNEQFF. The CDR3 coding sequence is TGTGCCAGTAGTACTCAAGTCCCGGGACTAGCGGGGACCCTTAACTACAATGAGCAGTTCTTC.

This clonotype has a count of ten or more. CDR3 protein: CSVANNPYNEQFF. CDR3 in DNA: TGCAGTGTGGCAAACAATCCCTACAATGAGCAGTTCTTC. The chain couples TRBV20-1 to TRBJ2-1; no reliable D call. The CDR3 covers 13 residues. Germline CDR1 and CDR2: DFQATT and SNEGSKA (reference sequence). V shed 7 bases and J shed 2 bases, with 12 bases lying between them.

V usage is TRBV19 and J usage is TRBJ2-3; TRBD1 matches 8 bases. Trimming removed 8 bases from V and 7 bases from J; junction bases left unmatched: 14. This CDR3 is built from 15 residues. Germline assignment: CDR1 LNHDA and CDR2 SQIVND (reference sequence). In nucleotides, the CDR3 is TGTGCCAGTCTCTCCGGGCAGGGGGCTCAATATACGCAGTATTTT. This sequence encodes CASLSGQGAQYTQYF.

This clonotype was picked up a small number of times. This sequence joins TRBV12-3 or TRBV12-4 and TRBJ2-2, with D tentatively TRBD1 (5 bases). This CDR3 is 13 amino acids long. Trimming took 2 bases from V and 9 from J, leaving 10 bases between them. In DNA, the CDR3 is TGTGCCAGCAGTTTAACAGGAGTAAGGGAGCTGTTTTTT. It is translated as CASSLTGVRELFF.

This clonotype was picked up many times. The chain links TRBV6-1 to TRBJ1-2; TRBD1 agrees at 9 bases. Trimming removed 7 bases from V and 8 bases from J; junction bases left unmatched: 11. CDR1 MNHNS and CDR2 SASEGT come from the germline V gene. This CDR3 region has 14 residues. In DNA, the CDR3 is TGTGCCAGCACAGTACTGGGGACAGGGAGAGGCTACACCTTC. Encoded protein: CASTVLGTGRGYTF.

This clonotype occurred a few times. This chain links TRBV20-1 with TRBJ2-3; TRBD2 agrees at 9 bases. Germline CDR1 reads DFQATT; CDR2 reads SNEGSKA (reference sequence). V shed 4 bases and J 3 bases; nucleotides not matched to a gene: 14. This CDR3 comprises 17 residues. Here the CDR3 reads CSATRAGGLGGTDTQYF. DNA for the CDR3: TGCAGTGCTACTCGAGCGGGAGGACTAGGGGGTACAGATACGCAGTATTTT.

This clonotype was recorded many times. The chain combines TRBV11-2 with TRBJ2-4, with D possibly being TRBD1 or TRBD2 (5 bases each). The CDR3 runs to 18 residues. In germline, CDR1 is SGHAT, CDR2 FQNNGV. Trimming took 5 bases from V and 1 from J, leaving 21 bases between them. CDR3 sequence (DNA): TGTGCCAGCAGCGTCAGCGAGGGGTTTATTATGGCCAAAAACATTCAGTACTTC. Translation: CASSVSEGFIMAKNIQYF.

This clonotype was recorded many times. The chain is built from TRBV12-3 or TRBV12-4 and TRBJ1-4, with D tentatively TRBD1 (5 bases). With 5 bases removed from V and 4 bases from J, the gap between germline ends came to 20 bases. The CDR3 spans 17 residues. CDR3 protein: CASSLGVGRGVNEKLFF. CDR3 sequence (DNA): TGTGCCAGCAGTCTTGGGGTCGGACGGGGGGTTAATGAAAAACTGTTTTTT.

V gene TRBV7-3 combines with J gene TRBJ2-3; 7 bases fit TRBD2. V shed 5 bases and J 2 bases; nucleotides not matched to a gene: 4. CDR1 and CDR2 (germline): SGHTA, FQGTGA. This CDR3 is 14 amino acids long. In nucleotides, the CDR3 is TGTGCCAGCAGCCTCGGGAGGATCACAGATACGCAGTATTTT. Protein: CASSLGRITDTQYF.

In its sample, this clonotype was seen many times. The CDR3 loop reads CASRPYYGSNSPLHF. The CDR3 region has the DNA TGTGCCAGCAGACCCTATTACGGGAGTAATTCACCCCTCCACTTT. V is TRBV6-1 and J is TRBJ1-6; D gene unclear. The V gene's germline CDR1 is MNHNS and CDR2 SASEGT. Trimming removed 6 bases at V and 6 bases at J, with 15 bases between. The CDR3 totals 15 residues.

Of note for this clonotype: This sequence may be a read error, since a much larger clone differs from it by one base. The chain recombines TRBV7-8 with TRBJ1-6; no firm D call. The CDR3 totals 15 residues. Germline values: CDR1 SGHVS, CDR2 FQNEAQ. The CDR3 loop is CAGSLSGYLDSPLHF. The DNA for the CDR3 is TGTGCCGGCAGCTTGAGCGGGTATTTGGATTCACCCCTCCACTTT.

Many counts were recorded for this clonotype. The chain carries TRBV12-3 or TRBV12-4 and TRBJ2-7; D gene uncertain. The CDR3 has 12 residues. Deletions cut 3 bases from V and 4 bases from J, with 7 bases between. The CDR3 here is CASSFYLYEQYV. The CDR3 nucleotides are TGTGCCAGCAGTTTCTACTTATACGAGCAGTACGTC.

This clonotype was seen at least ten times. The chain recombines TRBV6-5 with TRBJ1-5; no clear D. The CDR3 length is 15 residues. Germline V gives CDR1 MNHEY, CDR2 SVGAGI. Trimming stripped 3 bases from V and 3 bases from J, with 12 bases between. The CDR3 DNA reads as TGTGCCAGCAGTTATTTTAACGTACCCAATCAGCCCCAGCATTTT. Its protein product is CASSYFNVPNQPQHF.

V and J are TRBV7-9 and TRBJ1-2, with a possible D match to TRBD1 (5 bases). CDR1 SEHNR and CDR2 FQNEAQ come from the germline V gene (reference sequence). Trimming pared 4 bases from V and 4 bases from J, leaving 25 bases between. This CDR3 is 18 amino acids long. The DNA for the CDR3 is TGTGCCAGCAGCTCCTTCGGTACGGATTCAGGGATTCTCTATGGCTACACCTTC. Translated: CASSSFGTDSGILYGYTF.